One T cell receptor (beta chain) is described in this entry. Its antigen remains unknown. This sample stems from a study of shared clonotypes between healthy human individuals. Germline values: CDR1 MDHEN, CDR2 SYDVKM. This CDR3 is built from 12 residues. The germline V and J ends were trimmed by 2 bases and 6 bases, with 8 bases remaining between them. In the CD4+ fraction, cells were divided into CD45RA+ naive and CD45RA-negative memory subsets. Overall study findings and caveats: Shared clonotypes: about 4.6% naive CD4, around 3.7% naive CD8, 2.3% memory CD4, about 0.4% memory CD8. Larger estimated richness was generally recorded for naive subsets relative to memory subsets.

This table comes from immunoSEQ multiplex PCR, and its TCRdb copy is limited to in-frame clones, with some not included. In the table there are approximately 2.5 million clones, around 94% of which are singletons. The chain employs TRBV28 and TRBJ2-7; D remains unclear. The TCR comes from a man aged 18 to 29 in good health. Sequenced sample: naive CD4+ T cells sorted from blood. Subset reported: CD45RA+ positively selected. The CDR3 spells CASSLSGREQYF. The CDR3 DNA is TGTGCCAGCAGTTTAAGTGGGCGCGAGCAGTACTTC. The whole variable domain, filled in from reference TRBV28 and TRBJ2-7, reads DVKVTQSSRYLVKRTGEKVFLECVQDMDHENMFWYRQDPGLGLRLIYFSYDVKMKEKGDIPEGYSVSREKKERFSLILESASTNQTSMYLCASSLSGREQYFGPGTRLTVT.